This record concerns one T cell receptor beta chain sequence. What it binds is unknown. This record comes from a study of cytomegalovirus exposure and HLA in healthy donors. Notes on the study in general: By HLA locus, TCR association rates varied in a later analysis, with DRB1 showing the most and HLA-C the fewest. Within the data, a cluster of highly shared sequence variants was likely a sequencing artifact. A link between a missense DCLRE1C variant and TCR beta V- and J-gene trimming emerged from a later analysis. Indistinguishable V segments, including TRBV6-2 and TRBV6-3, were excluded.

The CDR3 covers 15 residues. Looked up from germline, CDR1 is SNHLY and CDR2 is FYNNEI. Trimming removed 6 bases at V and 1 base at J, with 13 bases between. The study ran its PCR with 60 Vbeta and 13 Jbeta primers. The repertoire was sequenced with immunoSEQ multiplex PCR; TCRdb's copy has only in-frame clones and lacks some. The profile shows about 87,000 clones, roughly 72% of them singletons. The chain uses TRBV2 and TRBJ1-5, with TRBD1 as a possible D gene (6 bases). This clonotype was obtained from a man in his thirties or forties in good health and CMV-seropositive. The sample comprised PBMCs. The CDR3 reads CASRAAGASNQPQHF. The CDR3 DNA follows: TGTGCCAGCAGGGCAGCAGGGGCAAGCAATCAGCCCCAGCATTTT.